The sequence of this T cell receptor beta chain was determined in a study of tumor and adjacent non-tumor tissue in lung cancer. A modified ARM-PCR protocol with three rounds of nested PCR amplified TCRbeta. One entry per CDR3 protein, called by TCRdb with MiXCR from the multiplex PCR reads. The sample holds tens of thousands of distinct CDR3 sequences; about 56% are singletons and the top ten take around 29%. The CDR3 runs 17 residues. Germline assignment: CDR1 PRHDT and CDR2 FYEKMQ (reference sequence). This sample's RNA came from whole unsorted tissue. This non-tumor lung sample came from over 3 cm beyond the tumor edge. Newly diagnosed lung cancer patients had thoracic surgery in China, August–late 2014, without prior chemotherapy. This clonotype was seen a handful of times. At one of its ends the junction is not consistent with the germline gene, which may arise from a read error.

This chain connects TRBV13 to TRBJ1-3; a possible D gene is TRBD1 (6 bases). The source is a man between 65 and 80 years old with non-small cell lung cancer. Sequenced: distant non-tumor lung tissue. CDR3: CASTPLGQSSSGDTIYF. The DNA for the CDR3 is TGTGCCAGCACCCCCCTAGGACAGTCAAGCTCTGGAGACACCATATATTTT.